This TCR beta chain was observed in a study of blood T cell repertoires in COVID-19. Study context: Both acute and convalescent COVID-19 samples were obtained from the United States, Italy and Spain. Nucleic acid was either cDNA or gDNA, and it came from T cells, B-cell-depleted T cells, or PBMCs.

The CDR3 has 15 amino acids. V lost 0 bases to trimming and J lost 5 bases; unmatched junction nucleotides: 4. Per germline, CDR1 SGHRS and CDR2 YFSETQ. This clone came up once. In the authors' methods: Amplified reference gene primers provided the basis for estimating nucleated cell counts. Profiled with immunoSEQ multiplex PCR; TCRdb holds only in-frame clones, not every one. That table supplies the V and J calls and clone size; D and trimming were determined from the DNA. This sample has some 75,000 clones, with around 89% found just once. The TCR originated in a man aged 55-75 years with acute or convalescent COVID-19. Material: peripheral blood. The V call is TRBV5-1, the J call TRBJ2-1, with TRBD1 matching over 8 bases. This CDR3 is CASSLEGTGDNEQFF. In DNA form, the CDR3 reads TGCGCCAGCAGCTTGGAGGGGACAGGAGACAATGAGCAGTTCTTC.